These 3 T cell receptor beta chains originate from one sample sequenced in a study of CD8 T cell repertoires and HIV-1 epitope variants. No antigen has been assigned to these receptors. The method was immunoSEQ multiplex PCR; TCRdb's version includes in-frame clones alone and lacks a portion of them. The sample contains fewer than 4,000 clones, 64% of which appear only once. The sample was cultured CD8+ T cells derived from PBMCs. The source is a male donor with HIV.

This chain uses TRBV6-6 with TRBJ2-7, with TRBD1 matching over 7 bases. The germline CDR1 and CDR2 sequences are MNHNY and SVGAGI (reference sequence). V lost 6 bases to trimming and J lost 9 bases; unmatched junction nucleotides: 5. This CDR3 region has 11 residues. Here the CDR3 DNA reads TGTGCCAGCAGCCCGAGACAGGGGCAGTACTTC. Translating it yields CASSPRQGQYF.

The chain carries TRBV14 and TRBJ2-7; D gene uncertain. Trimming took off 6 bases at V and 3 bases at J, with 12 bases between the two ends. CDR3 size: 13 residues. Germline CDR1 reads SGHDN; CDR2 reads FVKESK. CDR3 residues: CASSYGRSYEQYF. CDR3 coding DNA: TGTGCCAGCAGTTACGGACGGAGCTACGAGCAGTACTTC. Based on the CDR3 plus reference TRBV14 and TRBJ2-7, the full variable domain is EAGVTQFPSHSVIEKGQTVTLRCDPISGHDNLYWYRRVMGKEIKFLLHFVKESKQDESGMPNNRFLAERTGGTYSTLKVQPAELEDSGVYFCASSYGRSYEQYFGPGTRLTVT.

The CDR3 region is CASSPDRVPNEKLFF. The CDR3 nucleotides read TGTGCCAGCAGCCCGGACAGGGTACCTAATGAAAAACTGTTTTTT. The chain has TRBV5-5 and TRBJ1-4; 8 positions match TRBD1. CDR1 SGHKS and CDR2 YYEKEE come from the germline V gene (reference sequence). The CDR3 is 15 amino acids. V was clipped by 4 bases and J by 3 bases; unmatched bases: 5.